The 27 T cell receptor beta chains reported below all come from one sample, sequenced in a study of cytomegalovirus exposure and HLA in healthy donors (dated by TCRdb to between 2016 and 2019). The method was the immunoSEQ multiplex PCR assay. For the multiplex PCR, a mixture combining 60 forward primers for TCR Vbeta segments and 13 reverse primers for TCR Jbeta segments was used. This is the immuneACCESS table as TCRdb keeps it, with only in-frame sequences that have V and J called. A part of the clones is gone; compared with another copy, unresolved V genes explain less than half, and the rest is unexplained. Recorded for this sample are about 150,000 clones; 82% of them occurred a single time. The ten biggest clones cover 5.5% to 8.5% of the sample. The sequenced sample was PBMCs. These receptors originate from a woman aged 45-59 years in good health and CMV-seropositive.

Comments on this clone: The junction departs from the called germline gene at one end, perhaps through a read error. This sequence joins TRBV7-9 and TRBJ1-1; a possible D gene is TRBD1 (5 bases). Per the germline V gene, CDR1 is SEHNR and CDR2 is FQNEAQ (reference sequence). The CDR3 extends over 11 amino acids. The CDR3 sequence is CASSLGGEVQF. The CDR3 DNA reads TGTGCCAGCAGCTTAGGGGGCGAAGTACAATTT.

In regard to this clone: Different DNA sequences within this sample yield the same CDR3. The rearrangement uses TRBV7-3 and TRBJ2-1, with a possible D match to TRBD1 (6 bases). This CDR3 region has 15 residues. V was cut by 5 bases and J by 0 bases, with 11 bases left in between. Germline V gene data show CDR1 as SGHTA and CDR2 as FQGTGA. The CDR3 nucleotides read TGTGCCAGCAGCCCGGACAGAAGCTCCTACAATGAGCAGTTCTTC. Translation: CASSPDRSSYNEQFF.

This rearrangement joins TRBV2 to TRBJ1-1, with unresolved D. Germline loops: CDR1 SNHLY, CDR2 FYNNEI. The V end was cut by 7 bases, the J end by 6 bases, with 24 bases between. This CDR3 is built from 16 residues. The CDR3: CASKAGGLPGESEAFF. The CDR3 nucleotides read TGTGCCAGCAAGGCTGGAGGCCTCCCCGGGGAGTCTGAAGCTTTCTTT.

This sequence joins TRBV9 and TRBJ2-2, with D possibly matching TRBD1 (6 bases). V was trimmed by 2 bases and J by 6 bases, leaving 11 bases between them. Germline V lookup: CDR1 SGDLS, CDR2 YYNGEE. The CDR3 runs 14 residues. The CDR3 DNA reads as TGTGCCAGCAGCGTCGGCCGACAGGCCGGGGAGCTGTTTTTT. Protein product: CASSVGRQAGELFF.

The chain recombines TRBV11-2 with TRBJ2-7; maybe TRBD1 (7 bases). The CDR3 sequence is 14 residues long. Germline V gene lookup returns CDR1 SGHAT and CDR2 FQNNGV. Trimming pared 3 bases from V and 2 bases from J, leaving 11 bases between. The CDR3: CASSFGGQTYEQYF. DNA for the CDR3: TGTGCCAGCAGCTTCGGGGGACAGACCTACGAGCAGTACTTC.

The chain is built from TRBV15 and TRBJ2-4; 9 bases fit TRBD1. CDR1 and CDR2 (germline): LNHNV, YYDKDF (reference sequence). The CDR3 extends over 16 amino acids. J gave up 3 bases and V 0 bases, and 3 bases lay outside the gene matches. CDR3 amino acids: CATSRDGTGSKNIQYF. The DNA of the CDR3 is TGTGCCACCAGCAGAGACGGGACAGGGAGCAAAAACATTCAGTACTTC.

V is TRBV7-6 and J is TRBJ2-3, with 8 bases identical to TRBD2. Germline V gene sequence: CDR1 SGHVS, CDR2 FNYEAQ. The CDR3 consists of 17 residues. With V trimmed by 7 bases and J by 0 bases, 12 bases remained unmatched. CDR3 DNA sequence: TGTGCCAGCACCCGAAACGGGGGGGCCTTTAGCACAGATACGCAGTATTTT. Its translation is CASTRNGGAFSTDTQYF.

The rearrangement uses TRBV5-5 and TRBJ2-6; D is undetermined. Trimming stripped 4 bases from V and 0 bases from J, with 5 bases between. The CDR3 covers 14 residues. Germline loops: CDR1 SGHKS, CDR2 YYEKEE (reference sequence). This chain's CDR3 is CASSRSSGANVLTF. DNA for the CDR3: TGTGCCAGCAGCCGTAGCTCTGGGGCCAACGTCCTGACTTTC.

The chain combines TRBV30 with TRBJ2-1; perhaps TRBD2 as D (5 bases). The V gene's germline CDR1 is GTSNPN and CDR2 SVGIG (reference sequence). This CDR3 is 16 amino acids long. V dropped 2 bases and J dropped 0 bases, with 14 bases sitting between them. In nucleotides, the CDR3 is TGTGCCTGGAGTCCAGCGGTCCCGAGCTCCTACAATGAGCAGTTCTTC. It is translated as CAWSPAVPSSYNEQFF.

This clone showed up just a few times. Here the CDR3 reads CASSEDRTEAFF. DNA of the CDR3: TGTGCCAGCAGTGAAGATCGGACTGAAGCTTTCTTT. The chain is built from TRBV2 and TRBJ1-1, with unresolved D. The CDR3 totals 12 residues. In germline, CDR1 is SNHLY, CDR2 FYNNEI. V was shortened by 1 base and J by 5 bases, with 5 bases between the two germline ends.

This clone appeared a few times. The CDR3: CASSFRGMGRGNTEAFF. In DNA, the CDR3 is TGTGCCAGCAGCTTTAGGGGTATGGGGCGGGGGAACACTGAAGCTTTCTTT. The gene calls are TRBV7-8 and TRBJ1-1, with D perhaps TRBD1 (5 bases). V was clipped by 3 bases and J by 1 base, with 18 bases between them. Per the germline V gene, CDR1 is SGHVS and CDR2 is FQNEAQ. This CDR3 has 17 amino acids.

The V call is TRBV7-8, the J call TRBJ2-6, with 7 bases aligning to TRBD1. The CDR3 covers 18 residues. The germline CDR1 and CDR2 sequences are SGHVS and FQNEAQ. J was trimmed by 0 bases and V by 2 bases; bases with no gene match: 7. CDR3 bases: TGTGCCAGCAGCTTATTAGGACAGGTCGTCTCTGGGGCCAACGTCCTGACTTTC. It encodes CASSLLGQVVSGANVLTF.

V usage is TRBV2 and J usage is TRBJ1-5, with 7 bases aligning to TRBD1. V was clipped by 3 bases and J by 2 bases; unmatched bases: 4. The CDR3 spans 15 residues. Germline lookup yields CDR1 SNHLY and CDR2 FYNNEI. The CDR3, as DNA: TGTGCCAGCAGTGATGGAGACAGGGGCAATCAGCCCCAGCATTTT. Protein product: CASSDGDRGNQPQHF.

As concerns this clone: Other nucleotide sequences from this sample produce the same CDR3. The chain couples TRBV9 to TRBJ2-5; 12 bases are a match to TRBD1. CDR3 length equals 16 residues. The V gene's germline CDR1 is SGDLS and CDR2 YYNGEE. With 3 bases clipped from V and 5 bases from J, the junction kept 8 bases outside the gene matches. The CDR3, as DNA: TGTGCCAGCAGCGGAGGGGACAGGGGGCGTGGCGAGACCCAGTACTTC. This gives the protein CASSGGDRGRGETQYF.

The chain is built from TRBV27 and TRBJ2-3; TRBD2 matches 10 bases. V gave up 7 bases and J gave up 6 bases; unmatched junction bases: 16. CDR1 is MNHEY, CDR2 SMNVEV, per germline (reference sequence). The CDR3 runs 17 residues. The CDR3 DNA reads as TGTGCCAGCACCCCCTCTAGCGGGGGCCCCCACAGTGATACGCAGTATTTT. It yields the protein CASTPSSGGPHSDTQYF.

The chain combines TRBV9 with TRBJ2-1; 7 bases are a match to TRBD2. CDR1 and CDR2 from the germline V gene are SGDLS and YYNGEE. Losses at the gene ends were 3 bases for V and 0 bases for J; bases not matched to a gene: 9. The CDR3 totals 17 residues. CDR3: CASSGRSGESSYNEQFF. The CDR3 DNA follows: TGTGCCAGCAGCGGGCGGAGCGGGGAGAGCTCCTACAATGAGCAGTTCTTC.

This clone was found a few times. This chain links TRBV5-1 with TRBJ2-2, with TRBD1 as a possible D gene (6 bases). Germline assignment: CDR1 SGHRS and CDR2 YFSETQ. The V and J ends lost 0 bases and 3 bases respectively, with 9 bases between them. The CDR3 extends over 15 amino acids. The CDR3 loop is CASSLGGRDTGELFF. CDR3 in DNA: TGCGCCAGCAGCTTGGGGGGGCGAGACACCGGGGAGCTGTTTTTT. The variable domain in full, completed from reference TRBV5-1 and TRBJ2-2, reads KAGVTQTPRYLIKTRGQQVTLSCSPISGHRSVSWYQQTPGQGLQFLFEYFSETQRNKGNFPGRFSGRQFSNSRSEMNVSTLELGDSALYLCASSLGGRDTGELFFGEGSRLTVL.

The chain uses TRBV7-8 and TRBJ1-2, with D maybe TRBD1 (5 bases). V was trimmed by 5 bases and J by 7 bases, leaving 17 bases between them. CDR3 length equals 14 residues. Germline CDR1 reads SGHVS; CDR2 reads FQNEAQ. CDR3 coding DNA: TGTGCCAGCAGCGAAACGGGGGGTTCGGGTGGCTACACCTTC. The encoded protein is CASSETGGSGGYTF.

The V gene is TRBV5-1, the J gene TRBJ1-2, with no clear D. The CDR3 runs to 14 residues. The germline V gene encodes CDR1 SGHRS and CDR2 YFSETQ. Trimming removed 5 bases from V and 0 bases from J, with 11 bases in between. The CDR3 sequence is CASSKSASNYGYTF. The CDR3 DNA reads TGCGCCAGCAGTAAGAGTGCGTCTAACTATGGCTACACCTTC.

Written as DNA, the CDR3 is TGTGCCAGCAGTGCGGGGGATACGCAGTATTTT. This translates into CASSAGDTQYF. The gene calls are TRBV2 and TRBJ2-3; D is perhaps TRBD2 (5 bases). Trimming stripped 4 bases from V and 6 bases from J, with 5 bases between. From germline, CDR1 is SNHLY and CDR2 FYNNEI. The CDR3 consists of 11 residues.

The chain joins TRBV25-1 to TRBJ1-1; possible D gene TRBD1, 5 bases. Per the germline V gene, CDR1 is MGHDK and CDR2 is SYGVNS. Trimming removed 10 bases at V and 3 bases at J, with 9 bases between. This CDR3 spans 11 amino acids. The CDR3 loop is CATRGYTEAFF. DNA for the CDR3: TGTGCCACCCGGGGGTACACTGAAGCTTTCTTT. The full variable domain, completed using reference TRBV25-1 and TRBJ1-1, is EADIYQTPRYLVIGTGKKITLECSQTMGHDKMYWYQQDPGMELHLIHYSYGVNSTEKGDLSSESTVSRIRTEHFPLTLESARPSHTSQYLCATRGYTEAFFGQGTRLTVV.

This chain uses TRBV5-6 with TRBJ1-2, with D unclear. The ends were cut back, 1 base at V and 2 bases at J, with 12 bases in the middle. Germline-derived CDR1 and CDR2 are SGHDT and YYEEEE. The CDR3 extends over 15 amino acids. CDR3 sequence (DNA): TGTGCCAGCAGCTTGCCAACAGCTAACAACTATGGCTACACCTTC. This gives the protein CASSLPTANNYGYTF.

The chain is built from TRBV2 and TRBJ1-3; D is uncertain. This CDR3 is built from 15 residues. V was pared by 1 base and J by 0 bases, with 7 bases between. Germline CDR1 and CDR2: SNHLY and FYNNEI. This chain's CDR3 is CASSEGATSGNTIYF. DNA of the CDR3: TGTGCCAGCAGTGAAGGGGCCACCTCTGGAAACACCATATATTTT.

This rearrangement joins TRBV2 to TRBJ2-7, with 7 bases that match TRBD2. The trim removed 4 bases at V and 7 bases at J, leaving 10 bases unmatched. Germline V CDR1 and CDR2: SNHLY, FYNNEI. The CDR3 has 14 residues. CDR3: CASSGASGVGEQYF. In nucleotides, the CDR3 is TGTGCCAGCAGTGGGGCAAGCGGGGTGGGGGAGCAGTACTTC.

This chain connects TRBV9 to TRBJ2-2; D unresolved. The CDR3 consists of 14 residues. Per germline, CDR1 SGDLS and CDR2 YYNGEE. The V gene lost 3 bases and the J gene lost 2 bases, with 8 bases spanning the gap. CDR3 bases: TGTGCCAGCAGCGGAACACTAAACACCGGGGAGCTGTTTTTT. Amino acid sequence: CASSGTLNTGELFF.

This sequence joins TRBV7-2 and TRBJ1-2; D might be TRBD1 (5 bases). CDR1 and CDR2 from the germline V gene are SGHTA and FQGNSA. V dropped 5 bases and J dropped 4 bases, with 14 bases sitting between them. CDR3 length: 14 residues. The CDR3 sequence: CASSLVDSPYGYTF. CDR3 coding DNA: TGTGCCAGCAGCCTTGTAGACAGCCCCTATGGCTACACCTTC.

V gene TRBV27 combines with J gene TRBJ1-2; the D gene is possibly TRBD1 (5 bases). This CDR3 has 13 residues. Per the germline V gene, CDR1 is MNHEY and CDR2 is SMNVEV (reference sequence). Trimming stripped 3 bases from V and 4 bases from J, with 9 bases between. CDR3 in DNA: TGTGCCAGCAGTTTTGGGGGGAGCTATGGCTACACCTTC. Encoded protein: CASSFGGSYGYTF.